The T cell receptor beta chain under discussion was sequenced for a study of blood T cells in healthy people across ages. On this clonotype: Its antigen is not identified.

Study-wide results and limits: Comparison with aged donors showed that long-lived donors had more naive CD4+ cells and higher diversity. Since the PBMCs were unsorted, naive and antigen-experienced cells could not be conclusively compared.

The authors drew around 9.3 milliliters of peripheral blood from each donor. The authors ran a second PCR of about 7 to 11 cycles using a sample-barcoded 5' primer and a J-beta primer mix. Each CDR3 protein gets one entry after TCRdb re-called the 5' RACE reads with MiXCR. This table has hundreds of thousands of distinct CDR3 sequences, under 45% appearing once. V lost 2 bases and J 8 bases, leaving 13 bases between the germline ends. Germline V gene lookup returns CDR1 MNHEY and CDR2 SVGAGI. The length of the CDR3 is 14 residues. This clonotype was sampled from a man between 60 and 70 years old in good health. The chain employs TRBV6-5 and TRBJ2-1; unclear D gene. Sequencing was carried out using blood. The CDR3 region is CASSYDEVPDEQFF. The CDR3 nucleotides read TGTGCCAGCAGTTACGACGAGGTTCCGGATGAGCAGTTCTTC.